This T cell receptor (beta chain) originates from a study of cytomegalovirus exposure and HLA in healthy donors. The CDR3 is made up of 12 amino acids. CDR1 and CDR2 from the germline V gene are SEHNR and FQNEAQ (reference sequence). With 5 bases removed from V and 3 bases from J, the gap between germline ends came to 7 bases. Method: immunoSEQ multiplex PCR; TCRdb's copy keeps in-frame clones and lacks some. The sample shows fewer than 70,000 clones, approximately 95% of them seen only once. The chain is built from TRBV7-9 and TRBJ2-5; D remains unclear. The receptor was isolated from a woman aged 18-29 years in good health and CMV-seropositive. Sequenced: PBMCs. This CDR3 is CASSTTEETQYF. The CDR3 nucleotides read TGTGCCAGCAGCACCACGGAAGAGACCCAGTACTTC.